This TCR beta chain was obtained from a study of OX40 agonist ivuxolimab in advanced cancers. General study results and limits: Mean expanded clone counts were higher in CD8+ than CD4+ T cells. Antigen targets of the expanded peripheral T cells went undetermined.

Germline loops: CDR1 MNHNY, CDR2 SVGAGI (reference sequence). V dropped 6 bases and J dropped 0; count of bases not matched to a gene: 8. The CDR3 has 16 amino acids. On this clone itself: What it recognizes is unknown.

Clones were sequenced by immunoSEQ multiplex PCR, and TCRdb holds only the in-frame ones, with some missing. In the table there are 60,000 to 85,000 clones, over 60% of which are singletons. This TCR was sampled from an adult with an advanced solid tumor such as melanoma, head and neck, liver or kidney cancer. Sequenced here: CD4+ or CD8+ T cells sorted from blood, sampled in a trial of the OX40 agonist ivuxolimab. V usage is TRBV6-6 and J usage is TRBJ2-1; 7 bases are a match to TRBD1. CDR3 residues: CASRDRAERSYNEQFF. The CDR3 coding sequence is TGTGCCAGCAGAGACAGGGCCGAGCGCTCCTACAATGAGCAGTTCTTC.